In this sample, the clone carrying this T cell receptor beta chain turned up many times. What it recognizes is unknown. The sample comes from a study of CD8 T cells in ankylosing spondylitis. Findings of the study overall: Roughly eight highly homologous variants made up a TCR beta motif that seemed to typify ankylosing spondylitis blood. Certain motif variants had earlier appeared in reactive arthritis synovial fluid and blood.

The germline CDR1 and CDR2 sequences are SGHRS and YFSETQ. V gave up 6 bases and J gave up 5 bases; unmatched junction bases: 12. The CDR3 has 17 amino acids. TCRdb fed the 5' RACE reads into MiXCR, producing one record per CDR3 protein. The sample holds some 200,000 distinct CDR3 sequences, roughly 20% seen once. The chain carries TRBV5-1 and TRBJ2-5, with 14 bases fitting TRBD2. Input material: blood, either unsorted or a sorted T cell fraction (not recorded which). The sequence came from a male donor aged 10-29 years with ankylosing spondylitis or in good health (not recorded which). The CDR3 bases are TGCGCCAGCAACTCGGGGGGACTAGCGGGAGCGGTGGAGACCCAGTACTTC. It codes for CASNSGGLAGAVETQYF.